This T cell receptor beta chain was captured by sequencing in a study of regulatory T cells in long-lasting Graves disease. Study-level results: Accuracy could have been hurt by small sample size.

Germline assignment: CDR1 MNHEY and CDR2 SMNVEV (reference sequence). V lost 5 bases, J lost 3 bases, and 8 bases stayed unmatched. The CDR3 contains 16 residues. As for time point: newly diagnosed GD, antithyroid drugs for less than 3 months. After RNA was extracted from PBMCs, the TCR library was made from it. This clonotype was seen many times. No antigen is known for it. Construction of TCR beta libraries relied on iRepertoire HTBI primers and on Arm-PCR targeting CDR3 regions. From the multiplex PCR reads, TCRdb called clonotypes with MiXCR, one entry per CDR3 protein. The sample lists about 200,000 distinct CDR3 sequences, around 20% seen once, with around 21% in the top ten.

The chain has TRBV27 and TRBJ2-5; 11 bases are shared with TRBD1. The sequencing used peripheral blood mononuclear cells (PBMCs), collected at new diagnosis, from a patient treated with antithyroid drugs. The TCR was taken from a female donor with Graves disease. The CDR3 here is CASSPGDRGIEETQYF. The CDR3 DNA follows: TGTGCCAGCAGTCCCGGGGACAGGGGGATTGAAGAGACCCAGTACTTC.